This T cell receptor beta chain was observed in a study of T cells in Graves' hyperthyroidism and ophthalmopathy. This clonotype has a handful of counts. Sequence at one end of the junction differs from germline and may be a read error. Template material for amplifying TCR beta CDR3 regions consisted of RNA transcripts. The TCR CDR3 first-round RT-PCR relied on the HTBI primer set. TCRdb ran MiXCR on the multiplex PCR reads and lists one entry per CDR3 protein. The sample holds around 340,000 distinct CDR3 sequences; roughly a sixth are singletons and the top ten take more than 30%. The source material was blood. The clonotype comes from a woman aged 25 to 39 with Graves' hyperthyroidism that later progressed to Graves' ophthalmopathy.

The CDR3 is CASRLEQGNAGNTIYF. The CDR3 coding sequence is TGTGCCAGCAGATTGGAACAAGGGAATGCGGGAAACACCATATATTTT. This sequence joins TRBV5-5 and TRBJ1-3; D is ambiguous. The CDR3 runs to 16 residues. The germline gives CDR1 SGHKS, CDR2 YYEKEE (reference sequence).